In its sample, the clone carrying this T cell receptor beta chain was seen once. Within the sample, other DNA sequences also encode this same CDR3. The data belong to a study of cytomegalovirus exposure and HLA in healthy donors. The CDR3 contains 14 residues. CDR1 and CDR2 from the germline V gene are MGHRA and YSYEKL. Trimming stripped 1 base from V and 1 base from J, with 8 bases between. Primers: 60 Vbeta forward and 13 Jbeta reverse. Profiling relied on immunoSEQ multiplex PCR, and the TCRdb table lists in-frame clones only, not all of them. The sample records some 120,000 clones, less than 90% being singletons.

Material: PBMCs. The V gene is TRBV4-1, the J gene TRBJ2-7, with D tentatively TRBD2 (6 bases). This clonotype was obtained from a man younger than 35 in good health and CMV-seropositive. CDR3 in amino acids: CASSQVGGSYEQYF. The CDR3 DNA reads TGCGCCAGCAGCCAAGTCGGGGGATCCTACGAGCAGTACTTC.